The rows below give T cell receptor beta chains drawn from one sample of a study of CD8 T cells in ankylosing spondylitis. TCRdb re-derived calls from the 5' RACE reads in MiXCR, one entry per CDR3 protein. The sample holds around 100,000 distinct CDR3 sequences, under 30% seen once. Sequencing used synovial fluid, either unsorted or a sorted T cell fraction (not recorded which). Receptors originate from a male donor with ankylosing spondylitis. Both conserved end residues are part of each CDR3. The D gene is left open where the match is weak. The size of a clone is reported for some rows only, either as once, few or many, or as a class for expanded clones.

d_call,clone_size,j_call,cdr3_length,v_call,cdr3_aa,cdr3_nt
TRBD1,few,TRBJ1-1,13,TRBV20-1,CSARKQGSTEAFF,TGCAGTGCTAGAAAACAGGGGAGCACTGAAGCTTTCTTT
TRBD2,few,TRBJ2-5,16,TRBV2,CASSEGLAGELETQYF,TGTGCCAGCAGTGAAGGGCTAGCGGGAGAATTAGAGACCCAGTACTTC
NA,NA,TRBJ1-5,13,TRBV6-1,CASSDREGQPQHF,TGTGCCAGCAGTGACAGGGAAGGTCAGCCCCAGCATTTT
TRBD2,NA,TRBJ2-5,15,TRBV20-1,CSADSGRGAQETQYF,TGCAGTGCAGATAGCGGGAGAGGGGCACAAGAGACCCAGTACTTC
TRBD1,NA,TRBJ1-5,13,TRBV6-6,CANAQGFDQPQHF,TGTGCCAACGCACAGGGGTTTGATCAGCCCCAGCATTTT
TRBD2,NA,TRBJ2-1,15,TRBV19,CASSIRRGGNNEQFF,TGTGCCAGTAGTATTCGGCGGGGGGGGAACAATGAGCAGTTCTTC
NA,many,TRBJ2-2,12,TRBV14,CASSQGGAELFF,TGTGCCAGCAGCCAAGGGGGGGCAGAGCTGTTTTTT
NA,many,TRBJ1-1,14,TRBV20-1,CSASNPRRNTEAFF,TGCAGTGCTAGTAACCCCAGGAGGAACACTGAAGCTTTCTTT
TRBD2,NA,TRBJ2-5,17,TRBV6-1,CASVQPVIAGGRETQYF,TGTGCCAGCGTACAGCCGGTGATAGCGGGAGGGCGGGAGACCCAGTACTTC
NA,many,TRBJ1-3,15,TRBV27,CASRRTGSSGNTIYF,TGTGCCAGCAGACGAACAGGGTCCTCTGGAAACACCATATATTTT
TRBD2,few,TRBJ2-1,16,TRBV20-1,CSARDSKRGTYNEQFF,TGCAGTGCTAGAGATTCCAAGCGGGGGACCTACAATGAGCAGTTCTTC
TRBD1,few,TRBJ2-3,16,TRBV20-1,CSASTPGQGMSDTQYF,TGCAGTGCTAGCACCCCAGGACAGGGGATGTCAGATACGCAGTATTTT
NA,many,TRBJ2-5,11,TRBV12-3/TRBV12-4,CASSRRETQYF,TGTGCCAGCAGTCGCCGGGAGACCCAGTACTTC
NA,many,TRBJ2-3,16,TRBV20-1,CSARPSDRFYTDTQYF,TGCAGTGCTAGACCTAGCGACAGGTTTTACACAGATACGCAGTATTTT
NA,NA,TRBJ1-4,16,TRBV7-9,CASSLVSGSTNEKLFF,TGTGCCAGCAGCTTAGTCTCGGGCTCAACTAATGAAAAACTGTTTTTT
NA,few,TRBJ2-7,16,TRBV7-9,CASSFPRGGIAYEQYF,TGTGCCAGCAGCTTCCCCCGTGGCGGGATCGCCTACGAGCAGTACTTC
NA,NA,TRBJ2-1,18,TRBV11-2,CASSLGEGAGRGYNEQFF,TGTGCCAGCAGCTTAGGTGAAGGGGCTGGGCGGGGATACAATGAGCAGTTCTTC
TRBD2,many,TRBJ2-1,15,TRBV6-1,CASRRTSGGNNEQFF,TGTGCCAGCAGGCGGACTAGCGGGGGGAACAATGAGCAGTTCTTC
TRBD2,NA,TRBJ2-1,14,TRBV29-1,CSVEGTSGRAEQFF,TGCAGCGTCGAGGGGACTAGCGGGAGGGCTGAGCAGTTCTTC
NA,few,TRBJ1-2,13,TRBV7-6,CASSFPESSVYTF,TGTGCCAGCAGTTTTCCAGAGAGTAGCGTCTACACCTTC
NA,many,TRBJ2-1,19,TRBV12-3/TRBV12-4,CASSFFHGVATKGSAEQFF,TGTGCCAGCAGTTTTTTTCATGGTGTGGCTACCAAGGGGAGCGCTGAGCAGTTCTTC
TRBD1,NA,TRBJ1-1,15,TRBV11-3,CASSLDGTAETEAFF,TGTGCCAGCAGCTTAGATGGGACAGCGGAGACTGAAGCTTTCTTT
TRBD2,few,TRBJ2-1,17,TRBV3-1,CASSQVSGTSGSNEQFF,TGTGCCAGCAGCCAAGTTTCTGGGACTAGCGGGAGTAATGAGCAGTTCTTC
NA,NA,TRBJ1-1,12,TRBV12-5,CASGPSLTEAFF,TGTGCTAGTGGTCCAAGTTTGACTGAAGCTTTCTTT
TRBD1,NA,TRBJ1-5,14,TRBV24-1,CATTSGQSNQPQHF,TGTGCCACCACCTCGGGACAGAGCAATCAGCCCCAGCATTTT
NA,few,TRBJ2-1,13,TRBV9,CASSRESSNEQFF,TGTGCCAGCAGTCGGGAGAGTTCCAATGAGCAGTTCTTC
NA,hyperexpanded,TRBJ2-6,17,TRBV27,CASSSGVRVSGANVLTF,TGTGCCAGCAGTTCCGGGGTCCGGGTCTCTGGGGCCAACGTCCTGACTTTC
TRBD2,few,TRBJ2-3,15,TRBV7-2,CASSLSGRVTDTQYF,TGTGCCAGCAGCTTAAGCGGGAGGGTCACAGATACGCAGTATTTT
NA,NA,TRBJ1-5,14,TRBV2,CASNWGSQNQPQHF,TGTGCCAGCAATTGGGGGAGCCAAAATCAGCCCCAGCATTTT
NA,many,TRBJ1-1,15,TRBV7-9,CASSGRDTLNTEAFF,TGTGCCAGCAGCGGCCGGGACACCCTGAACACTGAAGCTTTCTTT
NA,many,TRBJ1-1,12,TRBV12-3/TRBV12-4,CASTLRAKEAFF,TGTGCCAGCACCTTGAGGGCCAAGGAAGCTTTCTTT
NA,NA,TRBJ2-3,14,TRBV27,CASSSTGHPDTQYF,TGTGCCAGCAGCTCGACTGGGCACCCAGATACGCAGTATTTT
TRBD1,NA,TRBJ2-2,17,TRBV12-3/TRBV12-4,CASSWTGGLVNTGELFF,TGTGCCAGCAGTTGGACAGGGGGATTAGTGAACACCGGGGAGCTGTTTTTT
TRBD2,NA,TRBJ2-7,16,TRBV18,CASSPQVSAGAQEQYF,TGTGCCAGCTCCCCCCAAGTGTCTGCGGGAGCACAGGAGCAGTACTTC
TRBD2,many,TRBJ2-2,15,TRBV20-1,CSARPSGRHTGELFF,TGCAGTGCTAGACCTAGCGGGAGACACACCGGGGAGCTGTTTTTT
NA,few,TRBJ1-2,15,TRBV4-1,CASSQVGQGRSGYTF,TGCGCCAGCAGCCAAGTCGGTCAGGGAAGGAGTGGCTACACCTTC
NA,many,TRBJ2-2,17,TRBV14,CASSQEIPQRNTGELFF,TGTGCCAGCAGCCAAGAAATTCCGCAGAGGAACACCGGGGAGCTGTTTTTT
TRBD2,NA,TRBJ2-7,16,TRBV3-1,CASSPKPGTSVREQYF,TGTGCCAGCAGCCCCAAACCCGGGACTAGCGTCCGCGAGCAGTACTTC
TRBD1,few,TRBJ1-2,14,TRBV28,CASSFLPGGNGYTF,TGTGCCAGCAGTTTTTTGCCAGGGGGCAACGGCTACACCTTC
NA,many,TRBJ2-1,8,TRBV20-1,CSAEPDRF,TGCAGTGCTGAGCCCGATCGATTC